Reported below is one T cell receptor beta chain. 60 Vbeta and 13 Jbeta primers were used in PCR. Repertoires were generated with immunoSEQ multiplex PCR, while TCRdb's copy carries only in-frame clones and drops some. Among 81,000 or so clones listed, 70% to 80% were seen once. The sample comes from a study of cytomegalovirus exposure and HLA in healthy donors. Turning to the study itself: Drawn from HLA-typed donors, approximately 85 million unique TCRs were held in an early data release.

Germline values: CDR1 SQVTM, CDR2 ANQGSEA. The ends lost 4 bases at V and 1 base at J; junction bases unmatched: 4. The CDR3 consists of 14 residues. Sequencing used PBMCs. The V gene is TRBV29-1, the J gene TRBJ2-3; 8 positions match TRBD1. The source of this sequence is a man aged 45-65 years in good health and CMV-seropositive. This chain's CDR3 is CSVVQGGRTDTQYF. The CDR3 region has the DNA TGCAGCGTTGTACAGGGGGGACGCACAGATACGCAGTATTTT.